This T cell receptor (beta chain) appears in the sequencing data of a study of CD8+ T cells in alopecia areata. Reverse transcription of extracted RNA yielded cDNA, which provided the sequencing template. The table came from immunoSEQ multiplex PCR; TCRdb's copy has only in-frame clones and leaves some out. Altogether about 220,000 clones are present, approximately 57% being singletons, with the ten largest covering about 1.6%. Treatment reported: oral pan-JAK inhibitor, 5-10 mg twice daily. The sample holds a few counts of this clone. V was cut by 6 bases and J by 0 bases, with 12 bases left in between. The CDR3 is 15 residues long. The germline V gene has CDR1 SNHLY and CDR2 FYNNEI.

Sequencing was performed on CD4+ T cells sorted from blood, taken at week 4, from a patient treated with tofacitinib. This sequence originates from a human donor with alopecia areata. V usage is TRBV2 and J usage is TRBJ2-1; D ambiguous. The DNA for the CDR3 is TGTGCCAGCAGGTCCGGCGGTTTCTCCTACAATGAGCAGTTCTTC. Amino acid sequence: CASRSGGFSYNEQFF. The variable domain in full, completed from reference TRBV2 and TRBJ2-1, reads EPEVTQTPSHQVTQMGQEVILRCVPISNHLYFYWYRQILGQKVEFLVSFYNNEISEKSEIFDDQFSVERPDGSNFTLKIRSTKLEDSAMYFCASRSGGFSYNEQFFGPGTRLTVL.